This TCR beta chain was recovered during a study of Ad26.COV2.S vaccination and SARS-CoV-2 variants. This table comes from immunoSEQ multiplex PCR, and its TCRdb copy is limited to in-frame clones, with some not included. Of some 640,000 clones in the sample, roughly 90% are singletons; the top ten hold about 1.5%. About this clone: Its matching antigen is unknown.

CDR3 size: 12 residues. Germline V CDR1 and CDR2: SGHDN, FVKESK. V was shortened by 8 bases and J by 3 bases, with 10 bases between the two germline ends. Described treatment: around 19 received Ad26.COV2.S at low or high dose, single or two shots; several received placebo; per-sample allocation not given. Collection of the samples took place on day 63 after the first injection of vaccine or placebo. Built on an Ad26 vector, the vaccine expressed Wuhan-strain SARS-CoV-2 spike. Findings of the study overall: Marked by substantial breadth, spike-specific CD8+ and CD4+ T cell responses were reportedly seen after vaccination. TCR breadth and depth estimates may have understated total T cell responses.

The TCR originated in a person aged 18-65 years who received the Ad26.COV2.S COVID-19 vaccine or a placebo. Sequenced here: peripheral blood, sampled in a trial of Ad26.COV2.S vaccine versus placebo. The chain has TRBV14 and TRBJ2-5; D may be TRBD2 (6 bases). This chain's CDR3 is CASSVAEETQYF. CDR3 coding DNA: TGTGCCAGCTCCGTAGCGGAAGAGACCCAGTACTTC.